Listed below are T cell receptor beta chains from one sample, sequenced in a study of blood T cells in healthy people across ages. TCRdb reprocessed the 5' RACE reads with MiXCR, giving one entry per CDR3 protein. The data contain approximately 670,000 distinct CDR3 sequences, roughly 41% of them singletons. Sequencing was performed on blood. These receptors were collected from a man of 80 years or more in good health. The CDR3 runs from the conserved cysteine through the conserved F or W. The D gene is left open where the match is weak. Not all rows give a size; the values are once, few, many and, for expanded clones, a class.

V,J,D,length,size,CDR3,DNA
TRBV24-1,TRBJ2-3,TRBD2,13,NA,CATRAGNTDTQYF,TGTGCCACCAGAGCGGGGAACACAGATACGCAGTATTTT
TRBV5-8,TRBJ2-7,TRBD1,18,NA,CASSLSNLGQTRSYEQYF,TGTGCCAGCAGCTTGTCTAACCTGGGACAGACCAGGTCGTACGAGCAGTACTTC
TRBV30,TRBJ1-2,NA,13,once,CAWSVQGQYGYTF,TGTGCCTGGAGTGTACAAGGACAATATGGCTACACCTTC
TRBV20-1,TRBJ2-3,NA,15,NA,CSAESAGGSTDTQYF,TGCAGTGCGGAATCGGCCGGAGGATCCACAGATACGCAGTATTTT
TRBV7-3,TRBJ2-3,TRBD1,14,once,CASSRRQGADTQYF,TGTGCCAGCAGCCGTCGACAGGGAGCAGATACGCAGTATTTT
TRBV9,TRBJ1-5,NA,15,NA,CASSGGVGVNQPQHF,TGTGCCAGCAGCGGAGGCGTAGGGGTCAATCAGCCCCAGCATTTT
TRBV7-8,TRBJ2-7,TRBD1,15,NA,CASSSRTGGNHEQYF,TGTGCCAGCAGCTCCCGGACAGGGGGCAACCACGAGCAGTACTTC
TRBV12-3/TRBV12-4,TRBJ2-7,NA,13,NA,CASSWRDLDEQYF,TGTGCCAGCAGTTGGAGGGACCTGGACGAGCAGTACTTC
TRBV5-6,TRBJ2-7,NA,11,NA,CASSSGQSQYF,TGTGCCAGCAGCTCCGGGCAATCCCAGTACTTC
TRBV7-6,TRBJ1-1,NA,15,few,CASSFGQIMNTEAFF,TGTGCCAGCAGCTTCGGCCAGATCATGAACACTGAAGCTTTCTTT
TRBV6-5,TRBJ2-3,NA,14,NA,CATGRGVLGDTQYF,TGTGCCACCGGCCGGGGTGTGTTAGGAGATACGCAGTATTTT
TRBV28,TRBJ2-1,NA,11,few,CASSTLTQKFF,TGTGCCAGCAGTACACTCACCCAAAAGTTCTTC
TRBV4-3,TRBJ1-1,NA,15,once,CASSQGTAQNTEAFF,TGCGCCAGCAGCCAAGGGACAGCCCAGAACACTGAAGCTTTCTTT
TRBV27,TRBJ1-6,NA,14,NA,CASRPGGSSSPLHF,TGTGCCAGCCGCCCGGGGGGGTCCAGTTCACCCCTCCACTTT
TRBV28,TRBJ2-3,TRBD2,15,few,CASSLAGGPSHTQYF,TGTGCCAGCAGTTTAGCGGGAGGGCCGTCGCATACGCAGTATTTT
TRBV7-2,TRBJ2-7,NA,14,many,CASSLGPNSYEQYF,TGTGCCAGCAGCTTAGGCCCCAACTCCTACGAGCAGTACTTC
TRBV20-1,TRBJ2-6,NA,12,NA,CSASDKANVLTF,TGCAGTGCTAGTGACAAGGCCAACGTCCTGACTTTC
TRBV15,TRBJ2-4,NA,16,NA,CATSRGGGTGAYEQYF,TGTGCCACCAGCAGAGGAGGTGGGACTGGAGCCTACGAACAGTACTTC
TRBV20-1,TRBJ2-3,NA,13,NA,CTSWVRSTDTRYF,TGCACGTCTTGGGTCCGTAGCACAGATACGCGGTATTTT
TRBV5-1,TRBJ2-5,TRBD1,13,NA,CASTDRDGETQYF,TGCGCCAGCACCGACAGGGATGGGGAGACCCAGTACTTC
TRBV20-1,TRBJ2-5,TRBD2,15,few,CSASPTSGGRETQYF,TGCAGTGCTAGTCCTACTAGCGGGGGGCGAGAGACCCAGTACTTC
TRBV12-3/TRBV12-4,TRBJ1-1,TRBD1,14,many,CATLTGDSNTEAFF,TGTGCCACTTTAACAGGGGACTCAAACACTGAAGCTTTCTTT
TRBV5-8,TRBJ2-5,TRBD2,15,few,CASSLKTSGGETQYF,TGTGCCAGCAGCTTGAAGACTAGCGGGGGTGAGACCCAGTACTTC
TRBV13,TRBJ1-2,NA,14,NA,CASSARRTVDGYTF,TGTGCCAGCAGCGCCCGACGGACTGTCGATGGCTACACCTTC
TRBV28,TRBJ2-3,NA,15,NA,CASSLDQATTDTQYF,TGTGCCAGCAGCCTCGACCAGGCTACCACAGATACGCAGTATTTT
TRBV6-2/TRBV6-3,TRBJ2-1,TRBD2,15,NA,CASSSGLAGLGEQFF,TGTGCCAGCAGCTCGGGACTAGCGGGGCTCGGGGAGCAGTTCTTC
TRBV20-1,TRBJ2-5,NA,12,NA,CSAWETRETQYF,TGCAGTGCTTGGGAAACCCGGGAGACCCAGTACTTC
TRBV5-1,TRBJ2-3,NA,13,few,CATSSREADTQYF,TGCGCCACTTCGAGTAGGGAGGCAGATACGCAGTATTTT
TRBV5-6,TRBJ2-5,TRBD1,14,many,CASSFDRGGETQYF,TGTGCCAGCAGCTTTGACAGGGGTGGAGAGACCCAGTACTTC
TRBV18,TRBJ2-7,TRBD2,15,NA,CASSPQTGTNYEQYF,TGTGCCAGCTCACCACAGACCGGGACTAACTACGAGCAGTACTTC
TRBV6-5,TRBJ1-2,TRBD1,15,NA,CASSYSDRGNYGYTF,TGTGCCAGCAGTTACTCGGACAGGGGAAACTATGGCTACACCTTC